This passage covers 18 T cell receptor beta chains from one sample sequenced in a study of identical twins. Each CDR3 protein gets one entry after TCRdb re-called the 5' RACE reads with MiXCR. Here the sample spans hundreds of thousands of distinct CDR3 sequences, 8.5% to 9% being singletons. These data were also reused for a study on yellow fever vaccine responses in identical twins.

Sequenced: PBMCs. The receptors come from a young woman in good health.

This clonotype was seen a few times. The chain employs TRBV28 and TRBJ2-7; TRBD2 might be the D (5 bases). Germline V gene data show CDR1 as MDHEN and CDR2 as SYDVKM. The CDR3 consists of 17 residues. V lost 8 bases and J 0 bases, leaving 23 bases between the germline ends. For the CDR3, the DNA is TGTGCCAGCGGCCTTACTCTGGGGAGCGGCTACTCCTACGAGCAGTACTTC. The encoded protein is CASGLTLGSGYSYEQYF.

The chain uses TRBV7-9 and TRBJ1-1; D is possibly TRBD1 (5 bases). This CDR3 region has 15 residues. Trimming took off 5 bases at V and 1 base at J, with 14 bases between the two ends. Germline CDR1 SEHNR, CDR2 FQNEAQ (reference sequence). The CDR3: CASSPLRGANTEAFF. For the CDR3, the DNA is TGTGCCAGCAGCCCTCTTAGGGGCGCGAACACTGAAGCTTTCTTT.

The V gene is TRBV25-1, the J gene TRBJ2-5; the D gene could be TRBD1 or TRBD2 (6 bases each). This CDR3 contains 16 residues. Per the germline V gene, CDR1 is MGHDK and CDR2 is SYGVNS. The V and J ends lost 1 base and 4 bases respectively, with 16 bases between them. For the CDR3, the DNA is TGTGCCAGCAGTGAATTGAGTCTGGGGGGCGTAGAGACCCAGTACTTC. Protein: CASSELSLGGVETQYF.

In its sample, this clonotype was seen a few times. The J gene is TRBJ2-6, the V gene TRBV7-2; 10 positions agree with TRBD2. Trimming at V came to 5 bases and at J to 2 bases, leaving 6 bases not matched to a gene. CDR1 is SGHTA and CDR2 is FQGNSA in the germline V gene. CDR3 size: 17 residues. The CDR3 is CASSQALAGAGANVLTF. CDR3 DNA sequence: TGTGCCAGCAGCCAAGCGCTAGCGGGAGCTGGGGCCAACGTCCTGACTTTC.

In this sample, this clonotype turned up a few times. This chain uses TRBV20-1 with TRBJ2-7; 7 bases match TRBD1. V lost 2 bases to trimming and J lost 4 bases; unmatched junction nucleotides: 11. Germline CDR1 and CDR2: DFQATT and SNEGSKA (reference sequence). This CDR3 comprises 15 residues. CDR3 nucleotides: TGCAGTGCTAGATCGATAGGACAGGATCCATACGAGCAGTACTTC. Its translation is CSARSIGQDPYEQYF.

Concerning this clonotype: A read error may be the cause here, since a much bigger clone is one base away. The V gene is TRBV7-6, the J gene TRBJ2-2; the D is unclear. V gave up 3 bases and J gave up 3 bases, with 8 bases separating them. The germline V gene encodes CDR1 SGHVS and CDR2 FNYEAQ. The CDR3 contains 14 residues. CDR3 in DNA: TGTGCCAGCAGCTTTGGAAAATACACCGGGGAGCTGTTTTTT. Its protein is CASSFGKYTGELFF.

This clonotype came up a few times. The gene calls are TRBV5-6 and TRBJ2-7; either TRBD1 or TRBD2 may fit D (5 bases each). Germline CDR1 is SGHDT and CDR2 is YYEEEE. This CDR3 is built from 14 residues. With 1 base removed from V and 3 bases from J, the gap between germline ends came to 11 bases. The CDR3 DNA follows: TGTGCCAGCAGCTTGTATGGGGGAAACTACGAGCAGTACTTC. Protein: CASSLYGGNYEQYF.

This clonotype was recorded many times. The chain carries TRBV20-1 and TRBJ1-2; D call uncertain. Trimming left V 4 bases short and J 5 bases short, with 11 bases between. The CDR3 has 12 residues. Germline V gene lookup returns CDR1 DFQATT and CDR2 SNEGSKA (reference sequence). The CDR3 region is CSAISPRYGYTF. In DNA form, the CDR3 reads TGCAGTGCTATCTCACCCAGATATGGCTACACCTTC.

There are many counts of this clonotype. The CDR3 DNA reads TGTGCCAGCATCCCTACCGGAGGACAGGGTTTCTACGAGCAGTACTTC. The encoded protein is CASIPTGGQGFYEQYF. The chain combines TRBV5-6 with TRBJ2-7; 8 nucleotides match TRBD1. The CDR3 is made up of 16 amino acids. CDR1 SGHDT and CDR2 YYEEEE come from the germline V gene. The V gene end was trimmed by 6 bases and the J gene end by 3 bases; junction bases not matched to a gene: 14.

This chain connects TRBV28 to TRBJ2-6; 11 positions match TRBD1. Trimming took 7 bases from V and 1 from J; bases not matched to a gene: 3. Germline V gene lookup returns CDR1 MDHEN and CDR2 SYDVKM. The CDR3 is 16 amino acids. CDR3 region: CASMDRGRSGANVLTF. DNA for the CDR3: TGTGCCAGCATGGACAGGGGGCGGTCTGGGGCCAACGTCCTGACTTTC.

The chain recombines TRBV7-8 with TRBJ2-7, with TRBD1 as a possible D gene (5 bases). Trimming stripped 5 bases from V and 1 base from J, with 18 bases between. The CDR3 sequence is 16 residues long. Per the germline V gene, CDR1 is SGHVS and CDR2 is FQNEAQ. Written as DNA, the CDR3 is TGTGCCAGCAGCCCTAAGACAGACACCGATTCCTACGAGCAGTACTTC. Its protein is CASSPKTDTDSYEQYF.

This clonotype turned up a few times. The gene calls are TRBV5-1 and TRBJ2-3, with 10 bases matching TRBD2. The CDR3 is 16 amino acids. Unmatched junction bases numbered 1, after V lost 0 bases and J lost 0 bases. CDR1 and CDR2 (germline): SGHRS, YFSETQ. CDR3 amino acids: CASSLGSGGSTDTQYF. In nucleotides, the CDR3 is TGCGCCAGCAGCTTGGGTAGCGGGGGGAGCACAGATACGCAGTATTTT.

This chain joins TRBV5-1 and TRBJ2-3; the match to TRBD2 covers 10 bases. The CDR3 runs 17 residues. Per germline, CDR1 SGHRS and CDR2 YFSETQ. V shed 0 bases, J shed 2 bases, and the junction held 6 bases outside the gene matches. The CDR3 sequence is CASSLGLAGRITDTQYF. The CDR3 coding sequence is TGCGCCAGCAGCTTGGGACTAGCGGGCCGAATCACAGATACGCAGTATTTT.

The sample holds many counts of this clonotype. V and J are TRBV28 and TRBJ2-3; 7 bases are shared with TRBD2. After removal of 4 bases from V and 3 bases from J, the junction contained 4 bases not matched to a gene. Germline CDR1 and CDR2: MDHEN and SYDVKM. The CDR3 is 14 amino acids. In DNA, the CDR3 is TGTGCCAGCAGTTCGGGAGGCCGGACAGATACGCAGTATTTT. This encodes CASSSGGRTDTQYF.

This clonotype was observed a few times. The rearrangement joins TRBV28 to TRBJ2-1; 9 bases match TRBD1. Looked up from germline, CDR1 is MDHEN and CDR2 is SYDVKM. The J segment lost 0 bases and the V segment lost 6 bases, leaving 9 bases of the junction unmatched. This CDR3 spans 17 amino acids. CDR3 bases: TGTGCCAGCAGCTTAGGGACAGGGCTCACCTCCTACAATGAGCAGTTCTTC. It yields the protein CASSLGTGLTSYNEQFF.

This clonotype showed up just a few times. V is TRBV15 and J is TRBJ2-7; D gene unclear. V lost 0 bases, J lost 7 bases, and 16 bases lay in between. CDR3 length equals 15 residues. Germline values: CDR1 LNHNV, CDR2 YYDKDF (reference sequence). DNA of the CDR3: TGTGCCACCAGCAGAGATCTCCTGGGTGGGCTTGAGCAGTACTTC. It yields the protein CATSRDLLGGLEQYF. Full variable domain (rest looked up from reference TRBV15 and TRBJ2-7): DAMVIQNPRYQVTQFGKPVTLSCSQTLNHNVMYWYQQKSSQAPKLLFHYYDKDFNNEADTPDNFQSRRPNTSFCFLDIRSPGLGDTAMYLCATSRDLLGGLEQYFGPGTRLTVT.

The chain combines TRBV11-1 with TRBJ1-1; tentatively, D is TRBD1 (5 bases). V was shortened by 4 bases and J by 6 bases, with 15 bases between the two germline ends. CDR1 is SGHAT, CDR2 FQDESV, per germline (reference sequence). The CDR3 totals 14 residues. The CDR3 coding sequence is TGTGCCAGCAGCTACCATGCAACAGGATCTGAAGCTTTCTTT. Protein product: CASSYHATGSEAFF.

V and J are TRBV2 and TRBJ1-2, with 7 bases that match TRBD1. V was pared by 6 bases and J by 2 bases, with 6 bases of the junction left unmatched. Per the germline V gene, CDR1 is SNHLY and CDR2 is FYNNEI. The CDR3 runs 14 residues. CDR3 DNA: TGTGCCAGCAGGCCCGGGACAGAGAACTATGGCTACACCTTC. As protein: CASRPGTENYGYTF.